Listed here are 29 T cell receptor beta chains from one sample, sequenced in a study of blood T cells in healthy people across ages. PCR was performed a second time for about 7 to 11 cycles using a sample-barcoded 5' primer and a J-beta primer mix. TCRdb re-derived calls from the 5' RACE reads in MiXCR, one entry per CDR3 protein. The sample lists some 1.4 million distinct CDR3 sequences; about 40% were seen once. Sequencing used blood. The receptors here all came from a woman aged 18-29 years in good health.

This clonotype was picked up many times. A junction end diverges from the germline sequence, so it may reflect a read error. V and J are TRBV12-3 or TRBV12-4 and TRBJ1-5; unclear D gene. The CDR3 has 13 amino acids. The CDR3 DNA follows: TGCGCCAGCAGCCCTGGACCGAATCAGCCCCAGCATTTT. It encodes CASSPGPNQPQHF.

The table lists this clonotype with many counts. This sequence joins TRBV20-1 and TRBJ2-3; D may be TRBD2 (7 bases). V lost 6 bases and J 4 bases, leaving 17 bases between the germline ends. The V gene's germline CDR1 is DFQATT and CDR2 SNEGSKA (reference sequence). The CDR3 covers 14 residues. CDR3 sequence reads: CSARRGGSADTQYF. As DNA, the CDR3 is TGCAGTGCCAGGAGGGGGGGCTCCGCAGATACGCAGTATTTT.

The chain employs TRBV3-1 and TRBJ2-3; D gene unclear. Germline CDR1 reads LGHDT; CDR2 reads YNNKEL (reference sequence). CDR3 length: 16 residues. V dropped 0 bases and J dropped 1 base, with 11 bases sitting between them. CDR3 nucleotides: TGTGCCAGCAGCCAAGATCTGGGCGGACGCACAGATACGCAGTATTTT. Translation: CASSQDLGGRTDTQYF.

The CDR3 spells CASSPRDDDRGTGGYTF. CDR3 bases: TGCGCCAGCAGCCCACGAGATGACGACAGGGGGACTGGTGGCTACACCTTC. The chain uses TRBV4-1 and TRBJ1-2; the match to TRBD1 covers 9 bases. The trim removed 4 bases at V and 7 bases at J, leaving 16 bases unmatched. The germline CDR1 and CDR2 sequences are MGHRA and YSYEKL. The CDR3 is made up of 17 amino acids.

The chain uses TRBV28 and TRBJ2-4, with 8 bases lining up with TRBD1. The J call is in doubt because the DNA end fits TRBJ2-7 better. The CDR3 is 15 amino acids. The germline V gene encodes CDR1 MDHEN and CDR2 SYDVKM. DNA for the CDR3: TGTGCCACCGACAAAAAAGGACAGGGAAGCTACGAGCAGTACTTC. Its translation: CATDKKGQGSYEQYF.

In its sample, this clonotype was seen once. A much larger clone differs from this one at a single base, so this may be a read error. V is TRBV29-1 and J is TRBJ2-1, with D unresolved. Germline CDR1 is SQVTM and CDR2 is ANQGSEA. V was trimmed by 3 bases and J by 13 bases, leaving 16 bases between them. The CDR3 runs 12 residues. The CDR3 nucleotides are TGCAGCGTTGAGGATGGCGGTGAGACCCAGTTCTTC. Its translation is CSVEDGGETQFF.

This clonotype has only a few counts. CDR3 coding DNA: TGTGCCAGCGGGGAGAGGGAGCAGTACTTC. Translated: CASGEREQYF. The chain recombines TRBV11-2 with TRBJ2-5; D may be TRBD2 (5 bases). Germline V lookup: CDR1 SGHAT, CDR2 FQNNGV. The CDR3 loop spans 10 amino acids. Trimming left V 8 bases short and J 11 bases short, with 12 bases between. Full variable domain (rest looked up from reference TRBV11-2 and TRBJ2-5): EAGVAQSPRYKIIEKRQSVAFWCNPISGHATLYWYQQILGQGPKLLIQFQNNGVVDDSQLPKDRFSAERLKGVDSTLKIQPAKLEDSAVYLCASGEREQYFGPGTRLLVL.

This sequence joins TRBV6-1 and TRBJ2-7, with TRBD2 matching over 8 bases. This CDR3 contains 16 residues. V lost 7 bases, J lost 1 base, and 12 bases stayed unmatched. Germline V gene data show CDR1 as MNHNS and CDR2 as SASEGT. The DNA for the CDR3 is TGTGCCAGCACCTCGCCCTCTAGCGGGCGTTCCTACGAGCAGTACTTC. It is translated as CASTSPSSGRSYEQYF.

This chain joins TRBV6-5 and TRBJ1-1; D call uncertain. Germline lookup yields CDR1 MNHEY and CDR2 SVGAGI. CDR3 length: 15 amino acids. With 6 bases removed from V and 1 base from J, the gap between germline ends came to 15 bases. CDR3 bases: TGTGCCAGCAGGTTCGCGACTGGGCCGAACACTGAAGCTTTCTTT. Its translation is CASRFATGPNTEAFF.

This rearrangement joins TRBV2 to TRBJ2-6; D possibly uses TRBD1 or TRBD2 (5 bases each). Trimming took 8 bases from V and 1 from J, leaving 18 bases between them. This CDR3 has 17 residues. From germline, CDR1 is SNHLY and CDR2 FYNNEI. The chain's CDR3 is CASSGQRGRSGANVLTF. The CDR3 nucleotides read TGTGCCAGCTCGGGCCAGAGGGGCAGATCTGGGGCCAACGTCCTGACTTTC.

The CDR3 spells CASSLESFRETQYF. The CDR3 coding sequence is TGTGCCAGCAGCTTAGAAAGTTTCCGAGAGACCCAGTACTTC. The chain is built from TRBV7-9 and TRBJ2-5, with D unclear. V lost 1 base and J 4 bases, leaving 10 bases between the germline ends. The germline V gene has CDR1 SEHNR and CDR2 FQNEAQ (reference sequence). This CDR3 contains 14 residues.

The J gene is TRBJ1-4, the V gene TRBV7-2; unclear D gene. Germline assignment: CDR1 SGHTA and CDR2 FQGNSA. V lost 5 bases, J lost 0 bases, and 4 bases lay in between. CDR3 length: 13 residues. CDR3 loop: CASSDTTNEKLFF. DNA for the CDR3: TGTGCCAGCAGCGACACAACTAATGAAAAACTGTTTTTT.

This chain links TRBV9 with TRBJ1-2; 12 positions agree with TRBD1. This CDR3 spans 17 amino acids. Germline lookup yields CDR1 SGDLS and CDR2 YYNGEE. The trim removed 3 bases at V and 6 bases at J, leaving 12 bases unmatched. CDR3 amino acids: CASSANRDRGRVDGYTF. In DNA form, the CDR3 reads TGTGCCAGCAGCGCCAACCGGGACAGGGGGCGGGTGGATGGCTACACCTTC.

This clonotype was found a few times. V usage is TRBV27 and J usage is TRBJ2-2, with 7 bases aligning to TRBD2. The CDR3 is made up of 16 amino acids. The J segment lost 0 bases and the V segment lost 4 bases, leaving 5 bases of the junction unmatched. Germline V gene data show CDR1 as MNHEY and CDR2 as SMNVEV (reference sequence). In DNA, the CDR3 is TGTGCCAGCAGTTCCCTAGCGGTCGCGAACACCGGGGAGCTGTTTTTT. Protein: CASSSLAVANTGELFF.

The sample holds one count of this clonotype. The chain has TRBV12-3 or TRBV12-4 and TRBJ2-1; D perhaps matches TRBD2 (5 bases). Trimming removed 2 bases from V and 10 bases from J, with 12 bases in between. The CDR3 spans 13 residues. The CDR3 protein is CASSLRPTGEQFF. The CDR3 bases are TGTGCCAGCAGTTTAAGGCCCACGGGGGAGCAGTTCTTC.

The rearrangement joins TRBV11-2 to TRBJ2-1; tentatively, D is TRBD1 (6 bases). Deletions cut 1 base from V and 5 bases from J, with 9 bases between. Germline CDR1 and CDR2: SGHAT and FQNNGV. The CDR3 has 14 residues. The CDR3 DNA follows: TGTGCCAGCAGCTTAGGGACAGCGGACAATGAGCAGTTCTTC. Translating it yields CASSLGTADNEQFF.

This chain uses TRBV4-2 with TRBJ1-4; D is unresolved. CDR3 length equals 15 residues. The germline V gene encodes CDR1 LGHNA and CDR2 YNFKEQ. V was shortened by 6 bases and J by 3 bases, with 14 bases between the two germline ends. DNA of the CDR3: TGTGCCAGCAGTCCTTCGCCGGGATCTAATGAAAAACTGTTTTTT. It codes for CASSPSPGSNEKLFF.

This clonotype was recorded a few times. The chain uses TRBV27 and TRBJ2-1, with a tentative D call TRBD2 (5 bases). The V gene lost 0 bases and the J gene lost 5 bases, with 14 bases spanning the gap. The germline V gene encodes CDR1 MNHEY and CDR2 SMNVEV (reference sequence). This CDR3 comprises 16 residues. This CDR3 reads CASSLSVAPGDNEQFF. In nucleotides, the CDR3 is TGTGCCAGCAGTTTATCGGTAGCGCCTGGGGACAATGAGCAGTTCTTC.

This chain uses TRBV7-9 with TRBJ1-4; D may be TRBD1 (6 bases). The CDR3 totals 15 residues. Germline assignment: CDR1 SEHNR and CDR2 FQNEAQ (reference sequence). Trimming left V 0 bases short and J 6 bases short, with 11 bases between. Here the CDR3 reads CASSLAAQGYEKLFF. CDR3 sequence (DNA): TGTGCCAGCAGCTTAGCGGCGCAGGGGTATGAAAAACTGTTTTTT.

This clonotype occurred once. The chain has TRBV2 and TRBJ2-7, with 11 nucleotides matching TRBD2. Germline V CDR1 and CDR2: SNHLY, FYNNEI. The junction had 5 bases not matched to a gene; V was cut back by 7 bases and J by 3 bases. The CDR3 contains 14 residues. CDR3 loop: CASIGLAGRYEQYF. CDR3 nucleotide sequence: TGTGCCAGCATAGGACTAGCGGGCCGCTACGAGCAGTACTTC.

The genes are TRBV7-8 and TRBJ1-1, with D perhaps matching TRBD1 (5 bases). The germline gives CDR1 SGHVS, CDR2 FQNEAQ. The CDR3 is 16 residues long. V shed 3 bases and J shed 0 bases, with 14 bases lying between them. The CDR3 DNA is TGTGCCAGCAGCTTCCGGGACGGTCACATGAACACTGAAGCTTTCTTT. The encoded protein is CASSFRDGHMNTEAFF.

V and J are TRBV10-3 and TRBJ2-1; maybe TRBD2 (6 bases). The germline V gene encodes CDR1 ENHRY and CDR2 SYGVKD. V dropped 2 bases and J dropped 4 bases, with 21 bases sitting between them. The CDR3 loop spans 18 amino acids. The CDR3 reads CAISETMPGAELYNEQFF. The DNA of the CDR3 is TGTGCCATCAGTGAGACCATGCCGGGAGCGGAACTTTACAATGAGCAGTTCTTC.

The rearrangement joins TRBV25-1 to TRBJ1-5; D might be TRBD1 (5 bases). CDR1 and CDR2 from the germline V gene are MGHDK and SYGVNS. This CDR3 has 19 amino acids. V dropped 8 bases and J dropped 0 bases, with 26 bases sitting between them. The CDR3 protein is CASPEGAIPLGYSNQPQHF. In nucleotides, the CDR3 is TGTGCCAGCCCGGAAGGGGCCATCCCCCTAGGATATAGCAATCAGCCCCAGCATTTT.

This clonotype was observed a handful of times. The chain has TRBV6-2 or TRBV6-3 and TRBJ2-5; D remains unclear. CDR3 length: 11 residues. Germline CDR1 is MNHEY and CDR2 is SVGEGT. V was pared by 10 bases and J by 4 bases, with 10 bases between. Here the CDR3 DNA reads TGTGCCACCAGCCCCCTAGAGACCCAGTACTTC. Amino acids: CATSPLETQYF.

This clonotype appeared a few times. This chain joins TRBV9 and TRBJ2-2; possible D gene TRBD2, 7 bases. V dropped 0 bases and J dropped 7 bases, with 16 bases sitting between them. Germline V gene lookup returns CDR1 SGDLS and CDR2 YYNGEE. CDR3 length: 16 amino acids. CDR3 loop: CASSVVPGGRIGELFF. Written as DNA, the CDR3 is TGTGCCAGCAGCGTAGTTCCGGGGGGCCGGATCGGGGAGCTGTTTTTT.

This clonotype has more than one count but fewer than ten. The chain has TRBV20-1 and TRBJ1-2; 10 bases fit TRBD1. Unmatched junction bases numbered 9, after V lost 6 bases and J lost 5 bases. CDR3 length equals 14 residues. Germline V gives CDR1 DFQATT, CDR2 SNEGSKA (reference sequence). The CDR3 DNA is TGCAGTGCCGTGATTGGGACAGGGGATTATGGCTACACCTTC. Its protein is CSAVIGTGDYGYTF.

The chain joins TRBV6-5 to TRBJ2-3; 10 bases fit TRBD2. V dropped 2 bases and J dropped 6; count of bases not matched to a gene: 5. Germline loops: CDR1 MNHEY, CDR2 SVGAGI. This CDR3 contains 15 residues. CDR3 coding DNA: TGTGCCAGCAGTTACCGAGGGACTAGCGCGGATACGCAGTATTTT. Protein product: CASSYRGTSADTQYF.

This clonotype was seen a handful of times. V gene TRBV5-8 combines with J gene TRBJ2-3, with D possibly matching TRBD2 (5 bases). Germline V gene data show CDR1 as SGHTS and CDR2 as YDEGEE. The CDR3 consists of 12 residues. The V and J ends lost 4 bases and 7 bases respectively, with 10 bases between them. CDR3 bases: TGTGCCAGCAGCGACTACCCTAATACGCAGTATTTT. Translating gives CASSDYPNTQYF.

This clonotype came up a few times. This chain joins TRBV6-6 and TRBJ1-4; 11 bases align to TRBD1. J was trimmed by 0 bases and V by 8 bases; bases with no gene match: 8. The V gene's germline CDR1 is MNHNY and CDR2 SVGAGI (reference sequence). The length of the CDR3 is 17 residues. The CDR3: CASHPGTGGATNEKLFF. Written as DNA, the CDR3 is TGTGCCAGCCATCCCGGGACAGGGGGTGCAACTAATGAAAAACTGTTTTTT.